Listed below are T cell receptor beta chains from one sample, sequenced in a study of blood T cell repertoires in COVID-19. TCRdb's copy holds only in-frame clones and misses some; the assay was immunoSEQ multiplex PCR. The sample shows about 130,000 clones, approximately 81% of them seen only once. Material for sequencing was peripheral blood. The receptors stem from a man in his 60s with acute or convalescent COVID-19. Each CDR3 is given with its conserved first and last residue. D genes are given only for firm matches. Not every row has a clone size; where given, it reads once, few, many or a size class.

j_gene	abundance	v_gene	d_gene	CDR3aa	CDR3nt
TRBJ2-7	few	TRBV5-1	TRBD1	CASSPEGQAYEQYF	TGCGCCAGCAGCCCGGAGGGACAGGCCTACGAGCAGTACTTC
TRBJ2-2	few	TRBV9	NA	CASSVRGTGELFF	TGTGCCAGCAGTGTTAGGGGCACCGGGGAGCTGTTTTTT
TRBJ1-5	once	TRBV5-6	NA	CASSLRRGRQPQHF	TGTGCCAGCAGCTTGAGGAGGGGCCGTCAGCCCCAGCATTTT
TRBJ1-4	NA	TRBV27	NA	CASSLRGRTRLREKLFF	TGTGCCAGCAGTTTGCGGGGACGGACCCGGTTGAGGGAAAAACTGTTTTTT
TRBJ1-6	NA	TRBV27	NA	CASRRDYNSPLHF	TGTGCCAGCAGACGGGACTATAATTCACCCCTCCACTTT
TRBJ1-3	few	TRBV7-8	NA	CASSPNGRGRNTIYF	TGTGCCAGCAGCCCCAACGGGAGGGGTAGAAACACCATATATTTT
TRBJ1-2	NA	TRBV3-1/TRBV3-2	NA	CASSQTAAANYGYTF	TGTGCCAGCAGCCAGACCGCAGCGGCTAACTATGGCTACACCTTC
TRBJ2-2	NA	TRBV11-2	TRBD1	CASSSNRQGRELFF	TGTGCCAGCAGCTCCAACAGACAGGGCCGGGAGCTGTTTTTT
TRBJ2-4	NA	TRBV7-9	NA	CASSGEDSKNIQYF	TGTGCCAGCAGCGGCGAAGACAGCAAAAACATTCAGTACTTC
TRBJ2-3	once	TRBV5-1	NA	CASSLEGGGITDTQYF	TGCGCCAGCAGCTTGGAGGGCGGGGGCATCACAGATACGCAGTATTTT
TRBJ2-7	NA	TRBV7-9	TRBD1	CASSVTLHRGEQYF	TGTGCCAGCAGCGTAACCTTACACAGGGGCGAGCAGTACTTC
TRBJ2-7	NA	TRBV18	NA	CASSPPNSYPSYEQYF	TGTGCCAGCTCACCACCTAACAGTTACCCCTCCTACGAGCAGTACTTC
TRBJ1-2	few	TRBV29-1	TRBD1	CSVEAGGNGYTF	TGCAGCGTTGAAGCAGGGGGTAATGGCTACACCTTC
TRBJ2-7	NA	TRBV7-6	TRBD2	CASSLALSGRAYEQYF	TGTGCCAGCAGCTTAGCGCTGAGCGGGAGGGCCTACGAGCAGTACTTC
TRBJ2-7	NA	TRBV2	TRBD2	CATGLALHEQYF	TGTGCCACTGGACTAGCTCTACACGAGCAGTACTTC
TRBJ1-6	NA	TRBV27	TRBD1	CASSRGTASYNSPLHF	TGTGCCAGCAGTAGGGGGACAGCCTCCTATAATTCACCCCTCCACTTT
TRBJ2-7	NA	TRBV6-5	TRBD1	CASSPGTGGSYEQYF	TGTGCCAGCAGCCCAGGGACAGGGGGTTCCTACGAGCAGTACTTC
TRBJ1-2	NA	TRBV27	TRBD1	CASSLGQGGGYTF	TGTGCCAGCAGCCTCGGACAGGGTGGTGGCTACACCTTC
TRBJ1-3	few	TRBV7-9	NA	CASSSGQPNSGNTIYF	TGTGCCAGCAGCTCCGGACAGCCTAACTCTGGAAACACCATATATTTT
TRBJ2-2	NA	TRBV7-8	TRBD1	CASSWDRGINTGELFF	TGTGCCAGCAGCTGGGACAGGGGGATCAACACCGGGGAGCTGTTTTTT
TRBJ1-1	NA	TRBV12-5	NA	CASGLSTVTEAFF	TGTGCTAGTGGTTTGTCGACAGTCACTGAAGCTTTCTTT
TRBJ1-2	NA	TRBV5-1	NA	CASSPETTLLGYTF	TGCGCCAGCAGCCCCGAGACAACTCTCTTAGGCTACACCTTC
TRBJ1-1	NA	TRBV21-1	NA	CASSRIQGAYEAFF	TGTGCCAGCAGCAGGATACAGGGGGCGTATGAAGCTTTCTTT
TRBJ2-1	NA	TRBV11-2	NA	CASSRIDGNEQFF	TGTGCCAGCAGCCGAATAGACGGGAATGAGCAGTTCTTC
TRBJ1-1	NA	TRBV2	NA	CASSVLTKNTEAFF	TGTGCCAGCAGTGTTCTAACTAAGAACACTGAAGCTTTCTTT
TRBJ1-2	NA	TRBV6-6	NA	CASRGSYGYTF	TGTGCCAGTCGAGGTTCCTATGGCTACACCTTC
TRBJ1-2	NA	TRBV9	NA	CASSVGRARDYGYTF	TGTGCCAGCAGCGTAGGCAGGGCCCGGGACTATGGCTACACCTTC
TRBJ2-1	NA	TRBV30	NA	CAWTSDSYNEQFF	TGTGCCTGGACTAGCGACTCCTACAATGAGCAGTTCTTC
TRBJ2-2	NA	TRBV15	NA	CATSFSKNTGELFF	TGTGCCACCAGCTTTTCAAAAAACACCGGGGAGCTGTTTTTT
TRBJ2-1	NA	TRBV5-6	TRBD2	CASSLELAGYNEQFF	TGTGCCAGCAGCTTGGAACTAGCGGGCTACAATGAGCAGTTCTTC
TRBJ1-2	NA	TRBV5-1	TRBD1	CASSLGPGQGPPYGYTF	TGCGCCAGCAGCTTGGGGCCGGGACAGGGGCCTCCCTATGGCTACACCTTC